This passage covers 13 T cell receptor beta chains from one sample sequenced in a study of cytomegalovirus exposure and HLA in healthy donors (dated by TCRdb to 2017 to 2019). The method was the immunoSEQ multiplex PCR assay. For the multiplex PCR, a mixture combining 60 forward primers for TCR Vbeta segments and 13 reverse primers for TCR Jbeta segments was used. Held by TCRdb, this immuneACCESS table contains in-frame sequences only and omits some clones. Under half of the omission traces to an unresolved V gene where checked; the cause of the rest is unknown. In this sample's table one finds about 150,000 clones. The top ten constitute 1.5% to 2% of the sample. Material for sequencing was PBMCs. The receptors were gathered from a woman between 45 and 60 years old in good health and CMV-seronegative.

V is TRBV18 and J is TRBJ2-5; 7 bases agree with TRBD1. Germline V gene lookup returns CDR1 KGHSH and CDR2 LQKENI. This CDR3 contains 15 residues. V dropped 5 bases and J dropped 0; count of bases not matched to a gene: 6. The CDR3 DNA follows: TGTGCCAGCTCAAAGGGACAGCAGTACCAAGAGACCCAGTACTTC. It encodes CASSKGQQYQETQYF.

The CDR3 DNA is TGTGCCAGCAGTTTCCTCGGGACAGGGGGCGGGAACTATGGCTACACCTTC. Its protein is CASSFLGTGGGNYGYTF. This chain connects TRBV27 to TRBJ1-2; 12 bases are shared with TRBD1. V shed 3 bases, J shed 2 bases, and the junction held 7 bases outside the gene matches. Germline loops: CDR1 MNHEY, CDR2 SMNVEV (reference sequence). The length of the CDR3 is 17 residues.

The chain couples TRBV19 to TRBJ2-2; D is possibly TRBD1 (6 bases). Per germline, CDR1 LNHDA and CDR2 SQIVND (reference sequence). Trimming removed 4 bases at V and 10 bases at J, with 13 bases between. The CDR3 length is 13 residues. CDR3 sequence reads: CASSNWTAPELFF. CDR3 bases: TGTGCCAGTAGTAATTGGACAGCTCCGGAGCTGTTTTTT. The entire variable domain, with the rest obtained from reference TRBV19 and TRBJ2-2, is as follows: DGGITQSPKYLFRKEGQNVTLSCEQNLNHDAMYWYRQDPGQGLRLIYYSQIVNDFQKGDIAEGYSVSREKKESFPLTVTSAQKNPTAFYLCASSNWTAPELFFGEGSRLTVL.

The chain has TRBV11-2 and TRBJ2-7; TRBD2 agrees at 10 bases. The germline V gene encodes CDR1 SGHAT and CDR2 FQNNGV. The CDR3 runs to 16 residues. V trimming: 1 base; J trimming: 7 bases; junction bases outside the gene matches: 10. The CDR3 loop reads CASSLGGVAGGREQYF. CDR3 nucleotides: TGTGCCAGCAGCTTAGGGGGGGTAGCGGGAGGTCGGGAGCAGTACTTC.

The chain links TRBV4-3 to TRBJ1-2, with TRBD1 matching 7 bases. The CDR3 loop spans 14 amino acids. Germline V lookup: CDR1 LGHNA, CDR2 YSLEER. V lost 0 bases, J lost 6 bases, and 4 bases stayed unmatched. The CDR3: CASSQDTGVNGYTF. The DNA for the CDR3 is TGCGCCAGCAGCCAAGACACAGGGGTAAATGGCTACACCTTC.

V usage is TRBV28 and J usage is TRBJ1-2, with a tentative D call TRBD1 (6 bases). Trimming removed 7 bases at V and 7 bases at J, with 13 bases between. CDR1 is MDHEN and CDR2 is SYDVKM in the germline V gene. This CDR3 comprises 12 residues. In DNA form, the CDR3 reads TGTGCCAGCAATCAAAACAGGGCTGGCTACACCTTC. Translated, it gives CASNQNRAGYTF.

This rearrangement joins TRBV5-6 to TRBJ2-7, with D possibly matching TRBD2 (6 bases). CDR3 length: 14 amino acids. V gave up 4 bases and J gave up 1 base, with 12 bases separating them. In germline, CDR1 is SGHDT, CDR2 YYEEEE. The CDR3 DNA reads as TGTGCCAGCAGCCTAGCGATATCTTCCTACGAGCAGTACTTC. It codes for CASSLAISSYEQYF.

The chain combines TRBV5-1 with TRBJ1-4; maybe TRBD1 (6 bases). The CDR3 covers 15 residues. V was trimmed by 3 bases and J by 0 bases, leaving 9 bases between them. Germline CDR1 reads SGHRS; CDR2 reads YFSETQ. The CDR3 DNA reads as TGCGCCAGCAGCTCAGCAGGGGCAACTAATGAAAAACTGTTTTTT. Protein product: CASSSAGATNEKLFF.

The chain has TRBV5-1 and TRBJ1-5; 8 nucleotides line up with TRBD1. Trimming cost V 4 bases and J 7 bases; bases outside gene matches: 7. This CDR3 spans 14 amino acids. CDR1 and CDR2 from the germline V gene are SGHRS and YFSETQ. The CDR3 sequence is CASSEGTGGQPQHF. CDR3 DNA: TGCGCCAGCAGCGAAGGGACAGGAGGGCAGCCCCAGCATTTT.

This sequence joins TRBV7-9 and TRBJ1-6, with D possibly being TRBD1 (6 bases). Germline V gene lookup returns CDR1 SEHNR and CDR2 FQNEAQ (reference sequence). The CDR3 contains 17 residues. Between the trimmed V and J ends, which lost 5 bases and 9 bases, there was a span of 23 bases. CDR3 DNA sequence: TGTGCCAGCAGCCCTAGCCTTACTGGACAGAAGAGTTCACCCCTCCACTTT. Translating gives CASSPSLTGQKSSPLHF.

The chain is built from TRBV18 and TRBJ1-5; D remains ambiguous. V was pared by 0 bases and J by 7 bases, with 7 bases between. The CDR3 sequence is 13 residues long. The germline V gene encodes CDR1 KGHSH and CDR2 LQKENI. This chain's CDR3 is CASSPPSEQPQHF. In DNA, the CDR3 is TGTGCCAGCTCACCACCGTCGGAGCAGCCCCAGCATTTT.

The chain joins TRBV4-1 to TRBJ2-3; 14 positions agree with TRBD2. Trimming took 3 bases from V and 5 from J; bases not matched to a gene: 4. The CDR3 is 16 residues long. Germline V gene sequence: CDR1 MGHRA, CDR2 YSYEKL. The CDR3 sequence is CASSQATSGGGDTQYF. CDR3 coding DNA: TGCGCCAGCAGCCAGGCGACTAGCGGGGGGGGAGATACGCAGTATTTT.

The J gene is TRBJ2-5, the V gene TRBV11-2; D not resolved. Trimming shortened V by 5 bases and J by 4 bases, and 17 bases separated the two germline ends. The CDR3 sequence is 15 residues long. Germline values: CDR1 SGHAT, CDR2 FQNNGV. The CDR3 is CASSPDSLAGETQYF. CDR3 in DNA: TGTGCCAGCAGCCCCGATAGCTTGGCCGGAGAGACCCAGTACTTC. Using reference TRBV11-2 and TRBJ2-5 for the parts outside the CDR3, the full variable domain is EAGVAQSPRYKIIEKRQSVAFWCNPISGHATLYWYQQILGQGPKLLIQFQNNGVVDDSQLPKDRFSAERLKGVDSTLKIQPAKLEDSAVYLCASSPDSLAGETQYFGPGTRLLVL.